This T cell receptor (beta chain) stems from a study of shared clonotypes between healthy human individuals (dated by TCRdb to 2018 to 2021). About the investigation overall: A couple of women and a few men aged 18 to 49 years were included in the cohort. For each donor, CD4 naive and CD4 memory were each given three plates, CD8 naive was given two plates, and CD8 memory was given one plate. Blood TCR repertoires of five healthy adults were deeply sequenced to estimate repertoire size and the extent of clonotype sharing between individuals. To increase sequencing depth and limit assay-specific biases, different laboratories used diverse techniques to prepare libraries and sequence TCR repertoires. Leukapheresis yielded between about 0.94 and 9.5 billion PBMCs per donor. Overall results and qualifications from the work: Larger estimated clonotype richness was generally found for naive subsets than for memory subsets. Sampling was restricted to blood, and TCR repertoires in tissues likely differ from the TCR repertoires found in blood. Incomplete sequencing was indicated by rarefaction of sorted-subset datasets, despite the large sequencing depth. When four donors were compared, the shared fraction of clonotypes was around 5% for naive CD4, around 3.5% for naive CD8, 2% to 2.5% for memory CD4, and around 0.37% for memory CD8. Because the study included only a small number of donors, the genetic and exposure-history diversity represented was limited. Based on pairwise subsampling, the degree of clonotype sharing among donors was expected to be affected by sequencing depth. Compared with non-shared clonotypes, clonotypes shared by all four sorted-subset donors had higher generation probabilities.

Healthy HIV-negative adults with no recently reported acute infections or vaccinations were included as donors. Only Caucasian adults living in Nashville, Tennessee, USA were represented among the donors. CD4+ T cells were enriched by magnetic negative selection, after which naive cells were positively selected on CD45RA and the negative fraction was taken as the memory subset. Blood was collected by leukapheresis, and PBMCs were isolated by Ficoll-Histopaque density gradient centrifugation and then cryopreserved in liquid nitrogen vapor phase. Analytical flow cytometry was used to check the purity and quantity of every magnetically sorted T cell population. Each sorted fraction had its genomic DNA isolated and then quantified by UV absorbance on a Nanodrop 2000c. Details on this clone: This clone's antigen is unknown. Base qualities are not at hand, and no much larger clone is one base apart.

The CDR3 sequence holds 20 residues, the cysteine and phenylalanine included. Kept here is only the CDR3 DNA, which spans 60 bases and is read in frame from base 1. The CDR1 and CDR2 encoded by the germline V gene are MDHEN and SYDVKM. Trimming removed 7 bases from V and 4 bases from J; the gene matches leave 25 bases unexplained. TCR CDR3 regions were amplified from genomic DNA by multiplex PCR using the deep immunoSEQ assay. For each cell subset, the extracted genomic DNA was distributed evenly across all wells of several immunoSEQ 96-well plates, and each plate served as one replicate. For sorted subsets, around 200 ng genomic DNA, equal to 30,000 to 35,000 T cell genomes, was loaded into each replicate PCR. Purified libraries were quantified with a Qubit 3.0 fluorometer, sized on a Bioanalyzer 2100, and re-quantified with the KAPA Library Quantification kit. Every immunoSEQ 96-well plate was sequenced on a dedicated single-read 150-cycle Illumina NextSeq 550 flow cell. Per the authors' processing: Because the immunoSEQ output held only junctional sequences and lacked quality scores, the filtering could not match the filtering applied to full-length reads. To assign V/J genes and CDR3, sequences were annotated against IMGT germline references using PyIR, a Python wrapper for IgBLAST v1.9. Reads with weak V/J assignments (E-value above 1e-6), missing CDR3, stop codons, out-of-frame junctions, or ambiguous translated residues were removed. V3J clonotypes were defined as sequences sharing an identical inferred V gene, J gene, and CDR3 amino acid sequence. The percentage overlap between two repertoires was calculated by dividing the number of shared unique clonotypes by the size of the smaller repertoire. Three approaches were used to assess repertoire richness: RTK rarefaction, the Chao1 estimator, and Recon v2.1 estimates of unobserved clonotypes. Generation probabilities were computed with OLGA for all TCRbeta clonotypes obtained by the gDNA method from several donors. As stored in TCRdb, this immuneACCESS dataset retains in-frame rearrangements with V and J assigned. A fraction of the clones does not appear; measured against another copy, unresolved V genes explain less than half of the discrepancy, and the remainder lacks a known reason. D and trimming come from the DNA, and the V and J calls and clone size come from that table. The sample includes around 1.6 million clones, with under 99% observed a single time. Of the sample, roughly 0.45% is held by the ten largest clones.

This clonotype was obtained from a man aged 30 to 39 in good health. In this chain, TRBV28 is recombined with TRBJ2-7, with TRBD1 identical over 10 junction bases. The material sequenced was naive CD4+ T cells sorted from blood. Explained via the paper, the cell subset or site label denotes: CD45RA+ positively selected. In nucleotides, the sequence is TGTGCCAGCACTATATTCACCGGGACAGGGGTTAATAGCGGGACATACGAGCAGTACTTC. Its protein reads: CASTIFTGTGVNSGTYEQYF.